These T cell receptor beta chains were read from a single sample in a study of cytomegalovirus exposure and HLA in healthy donors. The table came from immunoSEQ multiplex PCR; TCRdb's copy has only in-frame clones and leaves some out. Of some 190,000 clones in the sample, 80% were seen once. Source material: PBMCs. These receptor sequences come from a girl aged 10-17 years in good health and CMV-seropositive. The CDR3 runs from the conserved cysteine through the conserved F or W. A D gene is named only where the DNA matches it firmly. Clone sizes are given selectively: once, few, many, or a class where the clone is expanded.

TRBV7-3,.,TRBD1,TRBJ1-2,TGTGCCAGCAGCGAGGGACAGGGCGGACGCTATGGCTACACCTTC,CASSEGQGGRYGYTF
TRBV6-4,few,.,TRBJ1-3,TGTGCCAGCAGTCAGACAGCTGGAAACACCATATATTTT,CASSQTAGNTIYF
TRBV10-3,.,TRBD2,TRBJ2-7,TGTGCCATCAGATCTAGCGGCGATAGGGACGAGCAGTACTTC,CAIRSSGDRDEQYF
TRBV4-2,.,TRBD1,TRBJ2-5,TGTGCCAGCAGCCCCGGGACAGGATCGGGACAAGAGACCCAGTACTTC,CASSPGTGSGQETQYF
TRBV5-1,.,.,TRBJ2-2,TGCGCCAGCAGCTTGGCCGGGACACCGAACACCGGGGAGCTGTTTTTT,CASSLAGTPNTGELFF
TRBV7-2,.,TRBD1,TRBJ2-2,TGTGCCAGCAGCCCCGGGACAGGGACGGCCGGGGAGCTGTTTTTT,CASSPGTGTAGELFF
TRBV7-9,.,.,TRBJ2-5,TGTGCCAGCAGACCGCATGACAGACTTCAAGAGACCCAGTACTTC,CASRPHDRLQETQYF
TRBV27,once,TRBD1,TRBJ1-5,TGTGCCAGCAGTTTAACAGGGGAGCGCAATCAGCCCCAGCATTTT,CASSLTGERNQPQHF
TRBV9,.,TRBD2,TRBJ2-2,TGTGCCAGCAGCGGACGACTAGCGGGAGGAACCGGGGAGCTGCTTTTT,CASSGRLAGGTGELLF
TRBV25-1,.,TRBD2,TRBJ2-7,TGTGCCAGCAGTAACGGACTAGCGGCTGGCTTATACGAGCAGTACTTC,CASSNGLAAGLYEQYF
TRBV19,few,.,TRBJ1-1,TGTGCCAGTAGTTGGTCAGGGAACACTGAAGCTTTCTTT,CASSWSGNTEAFF
TRBV28,.,TRBD1,TRBJ2-7,TGTGCCAGCAGTCCCCCGGACAGGGCACCCTACGAGCAGTACTTC,CASSPPDRAPYEQYF
TRBV5-1,.,TRBD1,TRBJ1-5,TGCGCCAGCAGCCTAGGGACAGGGGGCTATCAGCCCCAGCATTTT,CASSLGTGGYQPQHF
TRBV19,.,.,TRBJ2-1,TGTGCCAGTAGTATGGCCGGGCTAGCACGTCCCGGAGAGCAGTTCTTC,CASSMAGLARPGEQFF
TRBV30,.,.,TRBJ2-1,TGTGCCTGGAGTGTACGAGACAGAGACAATGAGCAGTTCTTC,CAWSVRDRDNEQFF
TRBV7-9,.,TRBD1,TRBJ1-3,TGTGCCAGCAGCTCGGGACAGGGAAGAGTCTCTGGAAACACCATATATTTT,CASSSGQGRVSGNTIYF
TRBV7-9,.,.,TRBJ1-2,TGTGCCAGCAGCCCGAGTGTCTCAACGCTCGGCTACACCTTC,CASSPSVSTLGYTF
TRBV27,.,TRBD2,TRBJ2-1,TGTGCCAGCATTGAGCGGGAGCCTTATGGAACCAATGAGCAGTTCTTC,CASIEREPYGTNEQFF
TRBV4-3,once,.,TRBJ2-7,TGCGCCAGCAGCCAAGATCCCCGGTGGGAGCAGTACTTC,CASSQDPRWEQYF
TRBV7-2,.,TRBD2,TRBJ2-3,TGTGCCAGCAGCTTAGAGTGGGGACTAGCGGAGCTCACAGATACGCAGTATTTT,CASSLEWGLAELTDTQYF
TRBV5-5,.,TRBD1,TRBJ1-2,TGTGCCAGCAGCTTGGCCAAGGGGGCTGGTAACTATGGCTACACCTTC,CASSLAKGAGNYGYTF
TRBV25-1,.,.,TRBJ1-1,TGTGCCAGCAGTGATTACAGGGCCCTGAACACTGAAGCTTTCTTT,CASSDYRALNTEAFF
TRBV6-6,.,.,TRBJ2-1,TGTGCCAGCAGTTACCCTGAGGACTACAATGAGCAGTTCTTC,CASSYPEDYNEQFF
TRBV29-1,few,TRBD2,TRBJ2-5,TGCAGCGTTGATGTGGCTAGCGGGGTCCAAGAGACCCAGTACTTC,CSVDVASGVQETQYF
TRBV7-9,.,TRBD2,TRBJ2-1,TGTGCCAGCAGCTTAAGGGGAACTCCGGGACTAGCGGGGAACAATGAGCAGTTCTTC,CASSLRGTPGLAGNNEQFF
TRBV6-1,.,TRBD1,TRBJ1-5,TGTGCCAGCAGTGCGTTCCCGGGACAGAGCAATCAGCCCCAGCATTTT,CASSAFPGQSNQPQHF